This T cell receptor (beta chain) was observed in a study of blood T cell repertoires in COVID-19. Study-wide context: COVID-19 samples, acute and convalescent, were from the United States, Italy and Spain. Sources were T cells, B-cell-depleted T cells, or PBMCs; the material itself was cDNA or gDNA.

In the study's own analysis: Amplification with reference gene primers provided the estimates of nucleated cell counts. Sequencing used immunoSEQ multiplex PCR; TCRdb keeps in-frame clones, though not all of them. That table supplies the V and J calls and clone size; D and trimming were determined from the DNA. The table shows almost 200,000 clones, with roughly nine tenths occurring only once. Trimming removed 10 bases from V and 2 bases from J; junction bases left unmatched: 8. The CDR3 runs 13 residues. Germline assignment: CDR1 MNHEY and CDR2 SVGAGI. This receptor was taken from a woman between 65 and 79 years old with acute or convalescent COVID-19. The gene calls are TRBV6-5 and TRBJ2-7; 7 bases map to TRBD1. Sequencing was performed on peripheral blood. The CDR3 is CATSRDSTYEQYF. The CDR3, as DNA: TGTGCCACTTCCCGGGACAGCACCTACGAGCAGTACTTC.